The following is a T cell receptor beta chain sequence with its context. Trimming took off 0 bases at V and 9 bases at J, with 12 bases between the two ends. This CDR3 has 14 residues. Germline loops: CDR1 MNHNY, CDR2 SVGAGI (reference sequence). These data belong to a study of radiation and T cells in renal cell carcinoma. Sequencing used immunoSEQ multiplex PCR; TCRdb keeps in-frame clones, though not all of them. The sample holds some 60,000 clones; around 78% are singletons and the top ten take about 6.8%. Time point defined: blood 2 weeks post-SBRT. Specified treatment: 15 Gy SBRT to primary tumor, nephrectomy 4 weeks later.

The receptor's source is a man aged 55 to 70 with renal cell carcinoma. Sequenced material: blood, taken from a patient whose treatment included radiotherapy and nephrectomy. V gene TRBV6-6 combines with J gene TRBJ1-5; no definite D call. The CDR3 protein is CASSYSPERGPQHF. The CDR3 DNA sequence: TGTGCCAGCAGTTACTCCCCGGAGAGAGGGCCCCAGCATTTT.